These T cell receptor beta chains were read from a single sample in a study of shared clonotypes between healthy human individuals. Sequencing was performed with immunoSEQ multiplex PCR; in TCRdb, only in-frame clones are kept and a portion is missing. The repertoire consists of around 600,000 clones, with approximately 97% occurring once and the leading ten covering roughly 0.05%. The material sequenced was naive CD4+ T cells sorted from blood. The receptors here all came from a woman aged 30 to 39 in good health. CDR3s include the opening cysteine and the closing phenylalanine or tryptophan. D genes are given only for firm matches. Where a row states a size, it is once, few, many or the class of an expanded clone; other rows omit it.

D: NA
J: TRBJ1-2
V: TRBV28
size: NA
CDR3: CASSSAGGYTF
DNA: TGTGCCAGCAGTTCCGCGGGAGGCTACACCTTC

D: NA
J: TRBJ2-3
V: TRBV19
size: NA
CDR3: CASSISTDTQYF
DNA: TGTGCCAGTAGTATATCCACAGATACGCAGTATTTT

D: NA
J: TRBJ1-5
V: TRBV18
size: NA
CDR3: CASSPYAIGGGSNQPQHF
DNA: TGTGCCAGCTCACCTTACGCGATCGGGGGGGGGAGCAATCAGCCCCAGCATTTT

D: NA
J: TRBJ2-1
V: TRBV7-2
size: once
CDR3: CASSLGTDSSYNEQFF
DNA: TGTGCCAGCAGCCTTGGGACCGACAGCTCCTACAATGAGCAGTTCTTC

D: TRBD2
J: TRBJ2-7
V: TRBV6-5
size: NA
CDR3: CASSTWTSGSYEQYF
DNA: TGTGCCAGCAGTACCTGGACTAGCGGTTCCTACGAGCAGTACTTC

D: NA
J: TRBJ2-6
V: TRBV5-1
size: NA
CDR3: CASSFGGDNVLTF
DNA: TGCGCCAGCAGCTTCGGGGGTGACAACGTCCTGACTTTC

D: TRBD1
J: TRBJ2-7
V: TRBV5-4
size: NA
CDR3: CASSRSDRNSYEQYF
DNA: TGTGCCAGCAGCCGATCGGACAGGAACTCCTACGAGCAGTACTTC

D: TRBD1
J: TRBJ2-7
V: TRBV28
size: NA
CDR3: CASSAVSVGGALFEQYF
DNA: TGTGCCAGCAGTGCAGTCAGTGTAGGGGGCGCCTTGTTCGAGCAGTACTTC

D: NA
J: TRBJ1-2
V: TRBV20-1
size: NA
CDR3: CSAQQDVGYTF
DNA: TGCAGTGCTCAACAGGACGTAGGCTACACCTTC

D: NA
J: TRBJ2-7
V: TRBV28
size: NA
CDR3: CASSYGLAYEQYF
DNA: TGTGCCAGCAGCTACGGACTGGCCTACGAGCAGTACTTC

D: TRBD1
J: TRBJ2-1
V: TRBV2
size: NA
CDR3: CASRGQGGYNEQFF
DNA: TGTGCCAGCAGGGGACAGGGAGGATACAATGAGCAGTTCTTC

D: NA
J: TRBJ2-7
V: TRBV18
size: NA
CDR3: CASSPVGQTTYEQYF
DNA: TGTGCCAGCTCACCAGTAGGACAGACAACCTACGAGCAGTACTTC

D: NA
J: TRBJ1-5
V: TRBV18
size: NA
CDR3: CASSPDGLVGNQPQHF
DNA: TGTGCCAGCTCACCAGACGGGTTGGTTGGCAATCAGCCCCAGCATTTT

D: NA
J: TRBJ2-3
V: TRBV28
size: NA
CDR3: CASSLSGGSRDTQYF
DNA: TGTGCCAGCAGTTTATCAGGAGGTAGCCGAGATACGCAGTATTTT

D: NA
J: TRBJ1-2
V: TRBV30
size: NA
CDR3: CAWSEGYPFYGYTF
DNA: TGTGCCTGGAGTGAAGGGTACCCCTTCTATGGCTACACCTTC

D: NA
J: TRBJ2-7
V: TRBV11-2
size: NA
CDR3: CASSLLSLIPDSSYEQYF
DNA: TGTGCCAGCAGCCTTCTCTCTTTAATCCCTGACAGCTCCTACGAGCAGTACTTC

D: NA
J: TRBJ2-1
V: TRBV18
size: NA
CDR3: CASSPGSSYNEQFF
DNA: TGTGCCAGCTCACCAGGGAGCTCCTACAATGAGCAGTTCTTC

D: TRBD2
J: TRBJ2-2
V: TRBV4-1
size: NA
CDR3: CASSRGVRTSDTGELFF
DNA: TGCGCCAGCAGCCGGGGGGTAAGGACTAGCGATACCGGGGAGCTGTTTTTT

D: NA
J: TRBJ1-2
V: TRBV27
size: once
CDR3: CASSFGPYYYGYTF
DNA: TGTGCCAGCAGTTTCGGACCATACTACTATGGCTACACCTTC

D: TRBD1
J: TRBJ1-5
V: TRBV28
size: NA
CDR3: CASSPPGQGLYQPQHF
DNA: TGTGCCAGCAGTCCCCCGGGACAGGGCTTATATCAGCCCCAGCATTTT

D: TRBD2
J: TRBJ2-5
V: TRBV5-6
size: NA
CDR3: CASSLLAPQETQYF
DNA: TGTGCCAGCAGCTTACTAGCGCCCCAAGAGACCCAGTACTTC

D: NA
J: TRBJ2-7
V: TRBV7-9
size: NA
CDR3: CASSLTESIEQYF
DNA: TGTGCCAGCAGCTTAACGGAATCCATCGAGCAGTACTTC

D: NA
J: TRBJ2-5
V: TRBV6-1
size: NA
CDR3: CASSGPGTTRETQYF
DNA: TGTGCCAGCAGTGGACCCGGGACGACGCGAGAGACCCAGTACTTC

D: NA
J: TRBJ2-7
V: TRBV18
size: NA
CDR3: CASSPEDGSYEQYF
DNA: TGTGCCAGCTCACCCGAGGACGGGTCCTACGAGCAGTACTTC

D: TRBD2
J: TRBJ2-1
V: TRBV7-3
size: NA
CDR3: CASSLIAGPYNEQFF
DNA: TGTGCCAGCAGCTTAATAGCGGGCCCCTACAATGAGCAGTTCTTC

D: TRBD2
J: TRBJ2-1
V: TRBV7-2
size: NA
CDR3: CASSLGRDYREQFF
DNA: TGTGCCAGCAGCTTAGGCCGGGACTACCGTGAGCAGTTCTTC

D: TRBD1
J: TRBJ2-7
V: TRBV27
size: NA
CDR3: CASSLSTGTSTHEQYF
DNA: TGTGCCAGCAGTTTATCGACAGGGACCTCAACGCACGAGCAGTACTTC

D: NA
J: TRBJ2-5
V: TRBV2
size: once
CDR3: CASGFQASQETQYF
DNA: TGTGCCAGCGGGTTTCAGGCTTCTCAAGAGACCCAGTACTTC

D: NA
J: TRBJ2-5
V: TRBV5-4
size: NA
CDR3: CASSLGVSQETQYF
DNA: TGTGCCAGCAGCTTGGGAGTCAGCCAAGAGACCCAGTACTTC

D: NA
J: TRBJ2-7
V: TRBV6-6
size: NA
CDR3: CASSGTSYEQYF
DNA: TGTGCCAGCAGCGGAACCTCCTACGAGCAGTACTTC

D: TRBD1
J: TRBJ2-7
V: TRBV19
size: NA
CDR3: CASSIPGQGTYEQYF
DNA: TGTGCCAGTAGTATTCCGGGACAGGGGACCTACGAGCAGTACTTC

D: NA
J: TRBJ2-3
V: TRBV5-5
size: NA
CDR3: CASRNGTGEDTQYF
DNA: TGTGCCAGCAGGAATGGGACTGGCGAAGATACGCAGTATTTT

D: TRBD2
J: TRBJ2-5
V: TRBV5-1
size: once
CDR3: CASSLGTSGRGYETQYF
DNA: TGCGCCAGCAGCTTAGGGACTAGCGGGAGAGGGTATGAGACCCAGTACTTC

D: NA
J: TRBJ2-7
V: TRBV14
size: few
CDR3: CAREDYTYEQYF
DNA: TGTGCCAGGGAGGACTATACATACGAGCAGTACTTC

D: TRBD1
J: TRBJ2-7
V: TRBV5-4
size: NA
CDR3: CASSRPGQGSYEQYF
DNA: TGTGCCAGCAGCCGTCCGGGACAGGGGTCCTACGAGCAGTACTTC

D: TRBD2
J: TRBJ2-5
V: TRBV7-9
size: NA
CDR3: CASSFEPGLAAVHF
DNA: TGTGCCAGCAGCTTTGAGCCGGGACTAGCGGCAGTCCACTTC

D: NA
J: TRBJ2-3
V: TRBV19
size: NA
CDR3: CASSPLGEPSTDTQYF
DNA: TGTGCCAGTAGTCCCCTCGGGGAGCCTAGCACAGATACGCAGTATTTT

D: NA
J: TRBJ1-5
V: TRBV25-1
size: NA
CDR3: CASQGGGSTNQPQHF
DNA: TGTGCCAGCCAAGGGGGGGGGTCGACAAATCAGCCCCAGCATTTT

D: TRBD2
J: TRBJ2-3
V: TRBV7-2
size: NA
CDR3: CASSLGLAGYTDTQYF
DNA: TGTGCCAGCAGCTTAGGGCTAGCGGGATACACAGATACGCAGTATTTT

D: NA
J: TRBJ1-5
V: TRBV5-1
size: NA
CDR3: CASSLEAGNQPQHF
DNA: TGCGCCAGCAGCTTGGAGGCTGGGAATCAGCCCCAGCATTTT

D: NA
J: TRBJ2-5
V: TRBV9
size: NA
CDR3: CASSVSGTAETQYF
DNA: TGTGCCAGCAGCGTTTCAGGGACGGCGGAGACCCAGTACTTC

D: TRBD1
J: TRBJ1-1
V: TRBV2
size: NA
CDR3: CASSRDRNTEAFF
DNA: TGTGCCAGCAGCCGGGACAGAAACACTGAAGCTTTCTTT

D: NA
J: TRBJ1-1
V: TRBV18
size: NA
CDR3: CASSPPGWGTEAFF
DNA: TGTGCCAGCTCACCACCGGGCTGGGGCACTGAAGCTTTCTTT

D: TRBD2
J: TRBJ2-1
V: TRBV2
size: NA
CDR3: CASSELGGRSANEQFF
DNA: TGTGCCAGCAGTGAATTGGGCGGGAGGTCTGCCAATGAGCAGTTCTTC

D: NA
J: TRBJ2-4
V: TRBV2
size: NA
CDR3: CASREADPSNIQYF
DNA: TGTGCCAGCAGGGAGGCAGATCCCTCGAACATTCAGTACTTC

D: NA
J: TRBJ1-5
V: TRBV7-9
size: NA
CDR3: CASSLGDGSSQPQHF
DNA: TGTGCCAGCAGCTTAGGGGACGGGTCGTCTCAGCCCCAGCATTTT

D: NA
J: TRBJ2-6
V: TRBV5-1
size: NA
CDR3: CASSPGTPGANVLTF
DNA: TGCGCCAGCAGCCCGGGGACTCCTGGGGCCAACGTCCTGACTTTC

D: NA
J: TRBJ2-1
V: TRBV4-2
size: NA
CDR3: CASSQDWSSIDEQFF
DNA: TGTGCCAGCAGCCAAGATTGGTCCAGCATCGATGAGCAGTTCTTC

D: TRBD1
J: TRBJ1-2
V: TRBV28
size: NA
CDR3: CASSSPGTGAWYGYTF
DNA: TGTGCCAGCAGTTCCCCGGGGACAGGGGCTTGGTATGGCTACACCTTC

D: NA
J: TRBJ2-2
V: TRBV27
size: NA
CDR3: CASIMWGTGELFF
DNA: TGTGCCAGCATCATGTGGGGCACCGGGGAGCTGTTTTTT

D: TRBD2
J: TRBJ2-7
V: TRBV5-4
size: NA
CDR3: CATALAGVYEQYF
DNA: TGTGCCACCGCCCTAGCGGGAGTGTACGAGCAGTACTTC

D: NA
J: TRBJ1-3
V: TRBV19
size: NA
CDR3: CASRTESGNTIYF
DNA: TGTGCCAGCCGAACCGAGTCCGGAAACACCATATATTTT

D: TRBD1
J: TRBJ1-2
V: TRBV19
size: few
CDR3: CASSLGQVGRIEGYTF
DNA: TGTGCCAGTAGTCTTGGACAGGTGGGCCGAATAGAAGGCTACACCTTC

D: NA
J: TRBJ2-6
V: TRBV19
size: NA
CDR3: CASSILSSGANVLTF
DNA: TGTGCCAGTAGTATTCTTAGCTCTGGGGCCAACGTCCTGACTTTC

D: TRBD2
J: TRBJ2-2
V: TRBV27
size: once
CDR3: CASSWGGTNTGELFF
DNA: TGTGCCAGCAGTTGGGGGGGTACGAACACCGGGGAGCTGTTTTTT

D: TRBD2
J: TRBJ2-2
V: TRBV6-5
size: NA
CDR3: CASSRLAGGPGELFF
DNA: TGTGCCAGCAGTCGACTAGCGGGAGGGCCCGGGGAGCTGTTTTTT

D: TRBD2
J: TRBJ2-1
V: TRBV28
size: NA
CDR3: CASSQAKIAGFVNEQFF
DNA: TGTGCCAGCAGCCAGGCCAAGATAGCGGGATTTGTAAATGAGCAGTTCTTC

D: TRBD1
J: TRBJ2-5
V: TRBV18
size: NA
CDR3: CASSTGQEEQETQYF
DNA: TGTGCCAGCTCAACGGGACAGGAGGAACAAGAGACCCAGTACTTC

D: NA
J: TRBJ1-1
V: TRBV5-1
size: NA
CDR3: CASSLATLAEAFF
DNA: TGCGCCAGCAGCTTGGCGACACTCGCTGAAGCTTTCTTT